This T cell receptor (beta chain) was profiled in a study of T cell repertoires in cytomegalovirus infection. Looking at the study overall: Matching HLA type, along with CMV infection, was indicated by public TCR beta signatures.

TCRdb re-derived calls from the reads in MiXCR, one entry per CDR3 protein. This table holds some 110,000 distinct CDR3 sequences, 10% found once. There are many counts of this clonotype. The target antigen is unknown. Study-level points and caveats: Individuals carrying CMV plus the relevant HLA were identified by cumulative frequency of public TCR beta families. HLA-C-restricted TCR beta clonotypes specific for CMV led the ex vivo response.

This clonotype originated in a human donor in good health (CMV status not recorded). Some clones in this sample may be carry-over from other donors' samples. The sample comprised PBMCs, sequenced either directly or after in vitro stimulation (not recorded which).

The CDR3 protein is CASSKGLAEGNEQFF. CDR3 DNA sequence: TGTGCCAGCAGCAAGGGACTAGCGGAGGGGAATGAGCAGTTCTTC. The chain employs TRBV7-9 and TRBJ2-1; 11 nucleotides agree with TRBD2. The CDR3 spans 15 residues. Germline lookup yields CDR1 SEHNR and CDR2 FQNEAQ (reference sequence). With V trimmed by 5 bases and J by 7 bases, 7 bases remained unmatched.